The rows below give T cell receptor beta chains drawn from one sample of a study of cytomegalovirus exposure and HLA in healthy donors. Using immunoSEQ multiplex PCR, the repertoire was profiled, and TCRdb retains in-frame clones only, with some absent. The sample has approximately 97,000 clones, less than 80% seen once. The material sequenced was PBMCs. These receptors were collected from a woman aged 40 to 50 in good health and CMV-seropositive. Each CDR3 is given with its conserved first and last residue. D genes are given only for firm matches. The size entry is marked missing in some rows and otherwise reads once, few, many or a size class.

abundance: few
d_gene: .
j_gene: TRBJ2-3
v_gene: TRBV5-1
CDR3aa: CASSLVPETDTQYF
CDR3nt: TGCGCCTCAAGCCTCGTTCCGGAGACAGATACGCAGTATTTT

abundance: few
d_gene: .
j_gene: TRBJ2-1
v_gene: TRBV7-2
CDR3aa: CASSLHNRSSSYNEQFF
CDR3nt: TGTGCCAGCAGCTTACATAATAGGTCTAGCTCCTACAATGAGCAGTTCTTC

abundance: .
d_gene: .
j_gene: TRBJ1-4
v_gene: TRBV18
CDR3aa: CASSPSNRQTTNEKLFF
CDR3nt: TGTGCCAGCTCACCATCAAACCGACAGACAACTAATGAAAAACTGTTTTTT

abundance: .
d_gene: TRBD2
j_gene: TRBJ2-7
v_gene: TRBV5-1
CDR3aa: CASSFTSGGLTEQYF
CDR3nt: TGCGCCAGCAGCTTTACTAGCGGGGGACTTACCGAGCAGTACTTC

abundance: .
d_gene: TRBD1
j_gene: TRBJ2-5
v_gene: TRBV6-5
CDR3aa: CASSYSGTGGGETQYF
CDR3nt: TGTGCCAGCAGTTACTCGGGGACAGGGGGCGGGGAGACCCAGTACTTC

abundance: .
d_gene: TRBD2
j_gene: TRBJ2-5
v_gene: TRBV9
CDR3aa: CASSTGTSGKEETQYF
CDR3nt: TGTGCCAGCAGCACCGGGACTAGCGGGAAAGAGGAGACCCAGTACTTC

abundance: .
d_gene: TRBD2
j_gene: TRBJ2-1
v_gene: TRBV5-6
CDR3aa: CASSLGLAGANEQFF
CDR3nt: TGTGCCAGCAGCTTGGGACTAGCGGGAGCCAATGAGCAGTTCTTC

abundance: .
d_gene: .
j_gene: TRBJ2-3
v_gene: TRBV12-5
CDR3aa: CASGVQGNQEYF
CDR3nt: TGTGCTAGTGGTGTGCAGGGGAACCAGGAGTATTTT

abundance: .
d_gene: TRBD1
j_gene: TRBJ2-7
v_gene: TRBV5-1
CDR3aa: CASSPADRDTHEQYF
CDR3nt: TGCGCCAGCAGCCCTGCGGACAGGGATACTCACGAGCAGTACTTC

abundance: .
d_gene: TRBD2
j_gene: TRBJ2-1
v_gene: TRBV5-4
CDR3aa: CASSSRTSGESNEQFF
CDR3nt: TGTGCCAGCAGCTCCAGGACTAGCGGGGAATCGAATGAGCAGTTCTTC

abundance: .
d_gene: .
j_gene: TRBJ2-3
v_gene: TRBV2
CDR3aa: CAFPGPETDTQYF
CDR3nt: TGTGCCTTCCCGGGTCCTGAGACCGATACGCAGTATTTT

abundance: .
d_gene: TRBD1
j_gene: TRBJ2-7
v_gene: TRBV6-1
CDR3aa: CAGQQGLSSYEQYF
CDR3nt: TGTGCCGGGCAACAGGGGTTGAGCTCCTACGAGCAGTACTTC

abundance: .
d_gene: .
j_gene: TRBJ2-4
v_gene: TRBV19
CDR3aa: CASSTQGFGNIQYF
CDR3nt: TGTGCCAGTAGTACGCAGGGGTTCGGAAACATTCAGTACTTC

abundance: few
d_gene: TRBD2
j_gene: TRBJ2-7
v_gene: TRBV5-4
CDR3aa: CASSLMVAGDVSREQYF
CDR3nt: TGTGCCAGCAGCTTGATGGTAGCGGGAGATGTGAGTCGGGAGCAGTACTTC

abundance: .
d_gene: .
j_gene: TRBJ1-5
v_gene: TRBV18
CDR3aa: CASSTGSDQPQHF
CDR3nt: TGTGCCAGCTCAACAGGGTCCGATCAGCCCCAGCATTTT

abundance: .
d_gene: TRBD2
j_gene: TRBJ2-1
v_gene: TRBV19
CDR3aa: CASRWTSGTYNEQFF
CDR3nt: TGTGCCAGTAGATGGACTAGCGGGACGTACAATGAGCAGTTCTTC

abundance: .
d_gene: .
j_gene: TRBJ2-1
v_gene: TRBV9
CDR3aa: CASSESGTYYNEQFF
CDR3nt: TGTGCCAGCAGCGAGAGCGGAACATACTACAATGAGCAGTTCTTC

abundance: .
d_gene: .
j_gene: TRBJ1-1
v_gene: TRBV11-2
CDR3aa: CASSLQGGVNTEAFF
CDR3nt: TGTGCCAGCAGCTTACAGGGTGGGGTGAACACTGAAGCTTTCTTT

abundance: .
d_gene: .
j_gene: TRBJ1-1
v_gene: TRBV7-9
CDR3aa: CASSYLDSLNTEAFF
CDR3nt: TGTGCCAGCAGCTATTTGGACAGCTTGAACACTGAAGCTTTCTTT

abundance: .
d_gene: .
j_gene: TRBJ1-5
v_gene: TRBV18
CDR3aa: CASSPDPLTGPNQPQHF
CDR3nt: TGTGCCAGCTCACCAGACCCTCTAACAGGCCCTAATCAGCCCCAGCATTTT

abundance: .
d_gene: .
j_gene: TRBJ1-2
v_gene: TRBV6-1
CDR3aa: CASSVQEDYGYTF
CDR3nt: TGTGCCAGCAGTGTTCAGGAGGACTATGGCTACACCTTC

abundance: .
d_gene: TRBD2
j_gene: TRBJ2-3
v_gene: TRBV4-1
CDR3aa: CASSQGVGGRALGADTQYF
CDR3nt: TGCGCCAGCAGCCAAGGTGTAGGCGGGAGGGCCTTGGGTGCAGATACGCAGTATTTT

abundance: once
d_gene: TRBD2
j_gene: TRBJ2-5
v_gene: TRBV12-5
CDR3aa: CASGLGLAGGRETQYF
CDR3nt: TGTGCTAGTGGGTTGGGACTAGCGGGAGGGCGGGAGACCCAGTACTTC

abundance: .
d_gene: .
j_gene: TRBJ1-4
v_gene: TRBV28
CDR3aa: CASSLSRGVPNEKLFF
CDR3nt: TGTGCCAGCAGTTTATCTCGGGGGGTTCCCAATGAAAAACTGTTTTTT

abundance: .
d_gene: .
j_gene: TRBJ2-7
v_gene: TRBV2
CDR3aa: CASSPRWMALYEQYF
CDR3nt: TGTGCCAGCAGTCCCAGGTGGATGGCACTCTACGAGCAGTACTTC

abundance: .
d_gene: .
j_gene: TRBJ2-3
v_gene: TRBV4-2
CDR3aa: CASSQEVGGGTDTQYF
CDR3nt: TGTGCCAGCAGCCAAGAAGTCGGGGGAGGCACAGATACGCAGTATTTT

abundance: few
d_gene: TRBD1
j_gene: TRBJ2-3
v_gene: TRBV27
CDR3aa: CASSPGQGGGTDTQYF
CDR3nt: TGTGCCAGCAGTCCCGGACAGGGCGGGGGCACAGATACGCAGTATTTT

abundance: .
d_gene: .
j_gene: TRBJ2-3
v_gene: TRBV6-5
CDR3aa: CASRPGTGVDTQYF
CDR3nt: TGTGCCAGCAGGCCCGGGACGGGGGTAGATACGCAGTATTTT

abundance: .
d_gene: .
j_gene: TRBJ2-7
v_gene: TRBV5-4
CDR3aa: CASSLRGGYEQYF
CDR3nt: TGTGCCAGCAGCTTGAGGGGGGGCTACGAGCAGTACTTC

abundance: .
d_gene: .
j_gene: TRBJ2-7
v_gene: TRBV27
CDR3aa: CASSLKGGGYEQYF
CDR3nt: TGTGCCAGCAGTTTAAAAGGAGGAGGCTACGAGCAGTACTTC

abundance: few
d_gene: .
j_gene: TRBJ1-3
v_gene: TRBV13
CDR3aa: CASSLGRIGISGNTIYF
CDR3nt: TGTGCCAGCAGCTTAGGCCGTATCGGGATCTCTGGAAACACCATATATTTT

abundance: .
d_gene: TRBD1
j_gene: TRBJ1-1
v_gene: TRBV19
CDR3aa: CASSIVGTAEGSAFF
CDR3nt: TGTGCCAGTAGTATAGTGGGGACAGCAGAAGGATCAGCTTTCTTT

abundance: .
d_gene: .
j_gene: TRBJ2-3
v_gene: TRBV18
CDR3aa: CASSPYTTGGTLGDTQYF
CDR3nt: TGTGCCAGCTCACCGTATACGACGGGCGGGACTCTCGGAGATACGCAGTATTTT

abundance: .
d_gene: TRBD2
j_gene: TRBJ2-1
v_gene: TRBV2
CDR3aa: CASSSIAGGPSNEQFF
CDR3nt: TGTGCCAGCAGTTCTATAGCGGGAGGACCCAGCAATGAGCAGTTCTTC

abundance: .
d_gene: .
j_gene: TRBJ1-2
v_gene: TRBV6-1
CDR3aa: CASSEFTGPNYGYTF
CDR3nt: TGTGCCAGCAGTGAATTCACAGGACCTAACTATGGCTACACCTTC

abundance: .
d_gene: TRBD2
j_gene: TRBJ2-3
v_gene: TRBV5-1
CDR3aa: CASSLTSGGGGDTQYF
CDR3nt: TGCGCCAGCAGCTTAACTAGCGGGGGAGGTGGAGATACGCAGTATTTT

abundance: .
d_gene: TRBD2
j_gene: TRBJ2-7
v_gene: TRBV5-1
CDR3aa: CASSLASSGRWEQYF
CDR3nt: TGCGCCAGCAGCTTGGCCTCTAGCGGGAGGTGGGAGCAGTACTTC

abundance: few
d_gene: TRBD2
j_gene: TRBJ2-1
v_gene: TRBV10-3
CDR3aa: CAISESVGRSAGNEQFF
CDR3nt: TGTGCCATCAGTGAGTCTGTCGGGAGGTCGGCGGGAAATGAGCAGTTCTTC

abundance: .
d_gene: .
j_gene: TRBJ1-5
v_gene: TRBV6-6
CDR3aa: CASSPYSSNQPQHF
CDR3nt: TGTGCCAGCAGTCCTTACTCTAGCAATCAGCCCCAGCATTTT

abundance: .
d_gene: .
j_gene: TRBJ1-4
v_gene: TRBV14
CDR3aa: CASSAGRDTVGEKLFF
CDR3nt: TGTGCCAGCAGCGCAGGAAGGGACACGGTCGGGGAAAAACTGTTTTTT

abundance: few
d_gene: .
j_gene: TRBJ2-2
v_gene: TRBV2
CDR3aa: CASSEGYGAATGELFF
CDR3nt: TGTGCCAGCAGTGAAGGCTATGGGGCTGCCACCGGGGAGCTGTTTTTT

abundance: once
d_gene: TRBD1
j_gene: TRBJ1-5
v_gene: TRBV2
CDR3aa: CASRVDRFNQPQHF
CDR3nt: TGTGCCAGCAGAGTGGACAGGTTCAATCAGCCCCAGCATTTT

abundance: .
d_gene: .
j_gene: TRBJ1-1
v_gene: TRBV18
CDR3aa: CASSLGGDTEAFF
CDR3nt: TGTGCCAGCTCACTAGGGGGGGACACTGAAGCTTTCTTT

abundance: .
d_gene: TRBD2
j_gene: TRBJ2-1
v_gene: TRBV5-1
CDR3aa: CASSGSGLVPYNEQFF
CDR3nt: TGCGCCAGCAGCGGGAGCGGACTAGTTCCCTACAATGAGCAGTTCTTC

abundance: once
d_gene: .
j_gene: TRBJ2-7
v_gene: TRBV5-4
CDR3aa: CASSLQGYEQYF
CDR3nt: TGTGCCAGCAGCTTGCAGGGTTACGAGCAGTACTTC

abundance: .
d_gene: TRBD1
j_gene: TRBJ2-7
v_gene: TRBV5-6
CDR3aa: CASGDRAYEQYF
CDR3nt: TGTGCCAGCGGGGACAGGGCCTACGAGCAGTACTTC

abundance: .
d_gene: TRBD2
j_gene: TRBJ2-1
v_gene: TRBV6-1
CDR3aa: CASSESGGSWYEQFF
CDR3nt: TGTGCCAGCAGTGAAAGTGGCGGGAGTTGGTATGAGCAGTTCTTC

abundance: few
d_gene: .
j_gene: TRBJ2-3
v_gene: TRBV4-2
CDR3aa: CASSQVGGDNTDTQYF
CDR3nt: TGTGCCAGCAGCCAAGTTGGGGGGGACAACACAGATACGCAGTATTTT

abundance: .
d_gene: .
j_gene: TRBJ2-2
v_gene: TRBV19
CDR3aa: CASTPVHPTGELLF
CDR3nt: TGTGCCAGTACCCCGGTTCATCCCACCGGGGAGCTGTTGTTT